The rows below give T cell receptor beta chains drawn from one sample of a study of T cell responses to AZD1222 COVID-19 vaccine. TCRdb keeps only in-frame clones here, not all; method: immunoSEQ multiplex PCR. The profile covers tens of thousands of clones, with more than 75% appearing a single time and roughly 17% taken by the ten largest. The sequenced sample was peripheral blood, obtained on day 0 of AZD1222 vaccination. The source is an adult in good health. Each CDR3 is given with its conserved first and last residue. A D gene is named only where the DNA matches it firmly. The size field is filled for only some rows; it gives once, few, many or a size class.

j_gene: TRBJ1-4
d_gene: TRBD1
v_gene: TRBV25-1
abundance: -
CDR3nt: TGTGCCAGCAGTGAATCGGGGGACAGGGGGATTTGGAGTGAAAAACTGTTTTTT
CDR3aa: CASSESGDRGIWSEKLFF

j_gene: TRBJ2-2
d_gene: -
v_gene: TRBV5-6
abundance: -
CDR3nt: TGTGCCAGCAGCTTGAACCCCGGGGAGCTGTTTTTT
CDR3aa: CASSLNPGELFF

j_gene: TRBJ2-7
d_gene: TRBD1
v_gene: TRBV5-1
abundance: -
CDR3nt: TGCGCCAGCAGCCATGGACAGGGGGCCCTCGAGCAGTACTTC
CDR3aa: CASSHGQGALEQYF

j_gene: TRBJ1-3
d_gene: -
v_gene: TRBV7-2
abundance: -
CDR3nt: TGTGCCAGCAGCCCCGACACTACTGGAAACACCATATATTTT
CDR3aa: CASSPDTTGNTIYF

j_gene: TRBJ1-6
d_gene: -
v_gene: TRBV25-1
abundance: -
CDR3nt: TGTGCCAGCAGAAACAGGGATGGTTCACCCCTCCACTTT
CDR3aa: CASRNRDGSPLHF

j_gene: TRBJ1-1
d_gene: TRBD1
v_gene: TRBV5-6
abundance: -
CDR3nt: TGTGCCAGCAGCTTAAGGACAGGGGGGTGGACTGAAGCTTTCTTT
CDR3aa: CASSLRTGGWTEAFF

j_gene: TRBJ1-6
d_gene: -
v_gene: TRBV5-1
abundance: -
CDR3nt: TGCGCCAGCAGCTTGGTGGGGACCAGGTATAATTCACCCCTCCACTTT
CDR3aa: CASSLVGTRYNSPLHF

j_gene: TRBJ1-2
d_gene: TRBD1
v_gene: TRBV6-5
abundance: -
CDR3nt: TGTGCCAGCAGTAGGACAGGGGAATGGGGTGGCTACACCTTC
CDR3aa: CASSRTGEWGGYTF

j_gene: TRBJ1-1
d_gene: -
v_gene: TRBV18
abundance: -
CDR3nt: TGTGCCAGCTCACCTATTAGCGCGAACACTGAAGCTTTCTTT
CDR3aa: CASSPISANTEAFF

j_gene: TRBJ2-1
d_gene: TRBD2
v_gene: TRBV28
abundance: -
CDR3nt: TGTGCCAGCAGTTTCAAACTAGCGGGTCCCCCCAATGAGCAGTTCTTC
CDR3aa: CASSFKLAGPPNEQFF

j_gene: TRBJ2-1
d_gene: TRBD2
v_gene: TRBV9
abundance: -
CDR3nt: TGTGCCAGCAGCACCGGGACTAGCGGGGTCGATGAGCAGTTCTTC
CDR3aa: CASSTGTSGVDEQFF

j_gene: TRBJ2-7
d_gene: -
v_gene: TRBV11-3
abundance: -
CDR3nt: TGTGCCAGAACCCATATAGTGGAGGAGCCCCGATACGAGCAGTACTTC
CDR3aa: CARTHIVEEPRYEQYF

j_gene: TRBJ2-2
d_gene: TRBD2
v_gene: TRBV6-5
abundance: -
CDR3nt: TGTGCCAGCCTCGCCGCGGGGGGCTGGACCGGGGAGCTGTTTTTT
CDR3aa: CASLAAGGWTGELFF

j_gene: TRBJ1-2
d_gene: -
v_gene: TRBV9
abundance: -
CDR3nt: TGTGCCAGCAGCAATAGGGGCGATTCCTTCTATGGCTACACCTTC
CDR3aa: CASSNRGDSFYGYTF

j_gene: TRBJ1-5
d_gene: -
v_gene: TRBV11-2
abundance: -
CDR3nt: TGTGCCAGCAGCTTAGATCGTCGAGGGCCCCAGCATTTT
CDR3aa: CASSLDRRGPQHF

j_gene: TRBJ2-1
d_gene: TRBD2
v_gene: TRBV6-5
abundance: once
CDR3nt: TGTGCCAGCAGCCAAACTAGCGGGAGAGGGAATGAGCAGTTCTTC
CDR3aa: CASSQTSGRGNEQFF

j_gene: TRBJ2-5
d_gene: -
v_gene: TRBV11-3
abundance: -
CDR3nt: TGTGCCAGCAGCTTAGGAGGGGGTTTCGCCGAAGAGACCCAGTACTTC
CDR3aa: CASSLGGGFAEETQYF

j_gene: TRBJ2-1
d_gene: TRBD2
v_gene: TRBV10-1
abundance: -
CDR3nt: TGCGCCAGCAGTGAGGCGGGAGGGCCGGTTAATGAGCAGTTCTTC
CDR3aa: CASSEAGGPVNEQFF

j_gene: TRBJ1-2
d_gene: -
v_gene: TRBV27
abundance: -
CDR3nt: TGTGCCAGCAGCCAAATCTGGGGAGAGGCTGGCTACACCTTC
CDR3aa: CASSQIWGEAGYTF